This paragraph covers one T cell receptor (beta chain) sequence. Libraries were prepared by immunoSEQ multiplex PCR; TCRdb keeps only in-frame clonotypes and omits some of them. In the table there are 170,000 or so clones, about 66% of which are singletons. The CDR3 loop spans 16 amino acids. CDR1 and CDR2 (germline): SEHNR, FQNEAQ (reference sequence). Trimming took 5 bases from V and 7 from J, leaving 24 bases between them. This entry comes from a study of shared clonotypes between healthy human individuals. Sequencing input: memory CD4+ T cells sorted from blood. Specified subset: CD45RA-negative fraction. The chain links TRBV7-9 to TRBJ2-7, with D possibly matching TRBD1 (8 bases). This TCR derives from a man in his thirties or forties in good health. The CDR3, as DNA: TGTGCCAGCAGCCTCGACAGGGGACTATCTAGGTGGGAGCAGTACTTC. Protein product: CASSLDRGLSRWEQYF.